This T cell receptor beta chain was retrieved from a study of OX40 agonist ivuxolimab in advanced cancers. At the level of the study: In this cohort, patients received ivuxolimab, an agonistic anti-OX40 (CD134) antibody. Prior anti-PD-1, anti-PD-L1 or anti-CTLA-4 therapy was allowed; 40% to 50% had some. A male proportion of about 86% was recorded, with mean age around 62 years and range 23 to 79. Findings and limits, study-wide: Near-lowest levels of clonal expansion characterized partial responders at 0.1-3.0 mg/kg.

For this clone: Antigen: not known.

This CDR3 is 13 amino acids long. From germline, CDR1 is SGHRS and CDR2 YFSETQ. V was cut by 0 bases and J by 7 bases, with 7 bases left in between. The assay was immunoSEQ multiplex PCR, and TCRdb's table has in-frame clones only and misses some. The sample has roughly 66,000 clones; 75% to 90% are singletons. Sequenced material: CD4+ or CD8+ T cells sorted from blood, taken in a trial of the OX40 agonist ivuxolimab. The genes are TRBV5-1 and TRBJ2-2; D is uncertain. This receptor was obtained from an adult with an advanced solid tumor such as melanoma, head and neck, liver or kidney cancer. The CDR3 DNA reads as TGCGCCAGCAGCTTGGAGTTGGGCGGGGAGCTGTTTTTT. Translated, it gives CASSLELGGELFF. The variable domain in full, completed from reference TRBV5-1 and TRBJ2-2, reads KAGVTQTPRYLIKTRGQQVTLSCSPISGHRSVSWYQQTPGQGLQFLFEYFSETQRNKGNFPGRFSGRQFSNSRSEMNVSTLELGDSALYLCASSLELGGELFFGEGSRLTVL.